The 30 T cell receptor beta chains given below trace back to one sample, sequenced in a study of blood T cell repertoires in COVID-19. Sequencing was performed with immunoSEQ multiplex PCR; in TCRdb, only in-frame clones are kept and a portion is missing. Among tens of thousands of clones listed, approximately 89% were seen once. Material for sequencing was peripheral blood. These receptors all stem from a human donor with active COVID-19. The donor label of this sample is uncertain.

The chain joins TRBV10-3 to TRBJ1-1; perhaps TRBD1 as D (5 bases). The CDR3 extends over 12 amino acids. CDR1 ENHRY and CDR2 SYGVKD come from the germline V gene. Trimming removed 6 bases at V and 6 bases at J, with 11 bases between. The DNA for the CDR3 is TGTGCCATCAGGGGGGAGGCCGCTGAAGCTTTCTTT. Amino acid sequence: CAIRGEAAEAFF.

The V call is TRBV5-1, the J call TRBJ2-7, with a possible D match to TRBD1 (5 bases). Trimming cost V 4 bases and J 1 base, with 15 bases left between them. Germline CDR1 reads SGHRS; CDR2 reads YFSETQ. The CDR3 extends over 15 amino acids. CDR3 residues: CASSQGSDGSYEQYF. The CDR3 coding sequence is TGCGCCAGCAGCCAGGGATCCGACGGTTCCTACGAGCAGTACTTC.

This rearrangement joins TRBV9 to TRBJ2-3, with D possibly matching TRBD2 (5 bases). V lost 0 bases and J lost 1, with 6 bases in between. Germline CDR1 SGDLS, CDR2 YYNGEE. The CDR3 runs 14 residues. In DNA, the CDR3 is TGTGCCAGCAGCGTAGGAGGGCGCACAGATACGCAGTATTTT. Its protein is CASSVGGRTDTQYF.

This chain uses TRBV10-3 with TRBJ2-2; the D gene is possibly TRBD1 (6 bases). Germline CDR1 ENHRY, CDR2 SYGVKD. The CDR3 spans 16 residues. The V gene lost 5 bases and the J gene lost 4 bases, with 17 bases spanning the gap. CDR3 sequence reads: CAISIVPGDTTGELFF. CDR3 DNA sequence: TGTGCCATCAGTATAGTCCCAGGGGATACCACCGGGGAGCTGTTTTTT.

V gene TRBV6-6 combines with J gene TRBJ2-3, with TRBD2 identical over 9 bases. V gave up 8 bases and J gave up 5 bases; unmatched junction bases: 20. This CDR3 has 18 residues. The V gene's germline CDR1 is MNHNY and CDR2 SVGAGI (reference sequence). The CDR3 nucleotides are TGTGCCAGCCGTCCGCACTGGGGCGGGGGGGAAAACGGAGATACGCAGTATTTT. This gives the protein CASRPHWGGGENGDTQYF.

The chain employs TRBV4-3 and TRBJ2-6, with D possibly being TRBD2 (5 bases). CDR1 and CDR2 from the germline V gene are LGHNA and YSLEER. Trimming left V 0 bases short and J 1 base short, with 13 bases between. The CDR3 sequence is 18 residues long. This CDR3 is CASSQESRGQSGANVLTF. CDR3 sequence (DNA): TGCGCCAGCAGCCAAGAGTCGAGAGGGCAGTCTGGGGCCAACGTCCTGACTTTC.

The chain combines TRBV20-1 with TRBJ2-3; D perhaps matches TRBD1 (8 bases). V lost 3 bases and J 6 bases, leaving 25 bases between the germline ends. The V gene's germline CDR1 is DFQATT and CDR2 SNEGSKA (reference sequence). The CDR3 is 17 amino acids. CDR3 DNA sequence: TGCAGTGCTAGTGATACCACAGGGGGGGCAGGGGTCGATACGCAGTATTTT. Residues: CSASDTTGGAGVDTQYF.

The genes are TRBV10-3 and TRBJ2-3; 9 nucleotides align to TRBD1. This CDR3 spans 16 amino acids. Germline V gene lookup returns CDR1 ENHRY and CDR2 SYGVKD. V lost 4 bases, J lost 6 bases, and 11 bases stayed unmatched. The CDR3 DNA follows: TGTGCCATCAGTGGAACCGGGACAGGGAGGGGGGATACGCAGTATTTT. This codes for CAISGTGTGRGDTQYF.

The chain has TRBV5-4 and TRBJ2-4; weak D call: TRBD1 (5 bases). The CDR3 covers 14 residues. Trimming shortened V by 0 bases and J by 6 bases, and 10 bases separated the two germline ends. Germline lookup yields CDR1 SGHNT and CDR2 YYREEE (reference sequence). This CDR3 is CASSLGRVGNIQYF. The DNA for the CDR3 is TGTGCCAGCAGCTTGGGCAGGGTGGGAAACATTCAGTACTTC.

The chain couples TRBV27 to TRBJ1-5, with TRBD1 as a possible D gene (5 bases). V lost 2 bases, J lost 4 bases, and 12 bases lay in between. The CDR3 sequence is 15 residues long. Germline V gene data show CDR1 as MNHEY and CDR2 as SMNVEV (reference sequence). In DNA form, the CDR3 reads TGTGCCAGCAGTTTAAGCACCAGGGCGAATCAGCCCCAGCATTTT. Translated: CASSLSTRANQPQHF.

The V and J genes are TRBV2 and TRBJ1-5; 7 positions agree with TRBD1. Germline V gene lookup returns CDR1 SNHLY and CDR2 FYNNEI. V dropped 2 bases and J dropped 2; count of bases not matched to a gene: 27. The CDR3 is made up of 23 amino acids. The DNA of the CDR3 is TGTGCCAGCAGTGAAAATACGGGGAGCTTAAGGGGGCTGGGGGCTAACGGCAATCAGCCCCAGCATTTT. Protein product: CASSENTGSLRGLGANGNQPQHF.

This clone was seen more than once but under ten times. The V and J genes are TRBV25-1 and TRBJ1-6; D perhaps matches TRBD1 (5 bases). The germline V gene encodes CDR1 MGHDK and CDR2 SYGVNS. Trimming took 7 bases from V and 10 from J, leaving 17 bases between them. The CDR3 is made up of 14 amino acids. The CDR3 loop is CASTAAGISSPLHF. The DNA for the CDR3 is TGTGCCAGCACTGCAGCAGGGATAAGCTCACCCCTCCACTTT. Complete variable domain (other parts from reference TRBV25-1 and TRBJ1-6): EADIYQTPRYLVIGTGKKITLECSQTMGHDKMYWYQQDPGMELHLIHYSYGVNSTEKGDLSSESTVSRIRTEHFPLTLESARPSHTSQYLCASTAAGISSPLHFGNGTRLTVT.

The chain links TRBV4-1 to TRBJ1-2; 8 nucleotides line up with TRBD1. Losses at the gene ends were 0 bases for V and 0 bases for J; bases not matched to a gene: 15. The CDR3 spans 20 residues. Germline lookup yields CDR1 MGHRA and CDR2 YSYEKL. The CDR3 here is CASSQEPVGQGFVANYGYTF. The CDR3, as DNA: TGCGCCAGCAGCCAAGAGCCAGTCGGACAGGGTTTCGTCGCTAACTATGGCTACACCTTC.

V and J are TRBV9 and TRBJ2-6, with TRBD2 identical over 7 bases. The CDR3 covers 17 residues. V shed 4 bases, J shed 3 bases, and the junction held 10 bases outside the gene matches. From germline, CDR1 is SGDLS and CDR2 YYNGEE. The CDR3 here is CASSFGLSGGGANVLTF. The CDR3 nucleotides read TGTGCCAGCAGCTTTGGACTCTCGGGGGGTGGGGCCAACGTCCTGACTTTC. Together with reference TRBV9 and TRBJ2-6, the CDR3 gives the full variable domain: DSGVTQTPKHLITATGQRVTLRCSPRSGDLSVYWYQQSLDQGLQFLIQYYNGEERAKGNILERFSAQQFPDLHSELNLSSLELGDSALYFCASSFGLSGGGANVLTFGAGSRLTVL.

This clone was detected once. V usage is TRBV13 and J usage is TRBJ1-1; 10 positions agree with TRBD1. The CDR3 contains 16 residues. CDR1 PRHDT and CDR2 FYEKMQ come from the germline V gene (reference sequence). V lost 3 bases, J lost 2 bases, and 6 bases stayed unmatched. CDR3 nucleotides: TGTGCCAGCAGCTTGGGACAGGGGTCGGTCAACACTGAAGCTTTCTTT. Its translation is CASSLGQGSVNTEAFF.

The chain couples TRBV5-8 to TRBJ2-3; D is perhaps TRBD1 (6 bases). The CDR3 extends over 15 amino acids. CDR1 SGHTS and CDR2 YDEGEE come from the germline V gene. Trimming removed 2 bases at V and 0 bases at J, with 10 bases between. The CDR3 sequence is CASSFMRGSTDTQYF. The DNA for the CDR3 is TGTGCCAGCAGCTTTATGAGGGGGAGCACAGATACGCAGTATTTT.

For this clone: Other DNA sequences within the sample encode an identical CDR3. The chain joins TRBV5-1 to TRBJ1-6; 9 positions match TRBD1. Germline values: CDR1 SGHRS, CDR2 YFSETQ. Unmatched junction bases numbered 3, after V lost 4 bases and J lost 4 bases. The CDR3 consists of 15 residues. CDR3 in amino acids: CASSLGTGYNSPLHF. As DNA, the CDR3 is TGCGCCAGCAGCCTCGGGACAGGGTATAATTCACCCCTCCACTTT.

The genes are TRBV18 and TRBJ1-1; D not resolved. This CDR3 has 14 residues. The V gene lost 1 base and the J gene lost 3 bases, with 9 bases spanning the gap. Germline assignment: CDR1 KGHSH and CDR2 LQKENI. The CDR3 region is CASSPLPGDTEAFF. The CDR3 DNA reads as TGTGCCAGCTCACCACTCCCCGGGGACACTGAAGCTTTCTTT.

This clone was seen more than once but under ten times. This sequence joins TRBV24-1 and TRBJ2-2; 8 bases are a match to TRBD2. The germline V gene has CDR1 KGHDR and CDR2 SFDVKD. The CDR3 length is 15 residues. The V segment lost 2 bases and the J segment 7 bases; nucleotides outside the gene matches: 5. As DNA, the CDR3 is TGTGCCACCAGTGATTACGGGGGGGCAGACGGGGAGCTGTTTTTT. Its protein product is CATSDYGGADGELFF.

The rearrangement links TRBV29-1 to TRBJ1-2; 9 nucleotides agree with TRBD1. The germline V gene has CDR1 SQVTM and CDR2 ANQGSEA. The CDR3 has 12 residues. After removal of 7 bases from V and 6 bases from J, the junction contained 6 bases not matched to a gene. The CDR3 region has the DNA TGCAGCGATCTGGACAGGGGCGATGGCTACACCTTC. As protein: CSDLDRGDGYTF. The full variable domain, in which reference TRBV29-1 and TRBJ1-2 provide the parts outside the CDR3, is SAVISQKPSRDICQRGTSLTIQCQVDSQVTMMFWYRQQPGQSLTLIATANQGSEATYESGFVIDKFPISRPNLTFSTLTVSNMSPEDSSIYLCSDLDRGDGYTFGSGTRLTVV.

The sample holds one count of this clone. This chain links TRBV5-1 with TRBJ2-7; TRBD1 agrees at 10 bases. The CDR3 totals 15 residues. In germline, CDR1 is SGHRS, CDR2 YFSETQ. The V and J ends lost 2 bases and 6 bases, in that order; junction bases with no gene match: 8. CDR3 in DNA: TGCGCCAGCAGCTTACGGACAGGGGGGTTCGGCGAGCAGTACTTC. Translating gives CASSLRTGGFGEQYF.

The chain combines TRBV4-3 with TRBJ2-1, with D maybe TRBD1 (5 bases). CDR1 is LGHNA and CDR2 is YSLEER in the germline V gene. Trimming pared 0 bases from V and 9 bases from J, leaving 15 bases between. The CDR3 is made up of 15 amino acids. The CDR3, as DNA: TGCGCCAGCAGCCAAGAAGGCGTTCTGGGGCGTGAGCAGTTCTTC. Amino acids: CASSQEGVLGREQFF.

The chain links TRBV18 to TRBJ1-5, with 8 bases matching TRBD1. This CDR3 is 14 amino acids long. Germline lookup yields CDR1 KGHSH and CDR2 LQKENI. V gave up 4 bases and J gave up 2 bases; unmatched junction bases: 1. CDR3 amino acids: CASSQDRGNQPQHF. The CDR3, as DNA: TGTGCCAGCTCACAGGACAGGGGCAATCAGCCCCAGCATTTT.

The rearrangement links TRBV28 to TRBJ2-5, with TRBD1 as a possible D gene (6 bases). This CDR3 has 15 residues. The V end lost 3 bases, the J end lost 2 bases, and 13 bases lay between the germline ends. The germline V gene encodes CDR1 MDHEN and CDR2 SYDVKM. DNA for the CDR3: TGTGCCAGCAGTTTGACAGGCATACAACAAGAGACCCAGTACTTC. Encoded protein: CASSLTGIQQETQYF.

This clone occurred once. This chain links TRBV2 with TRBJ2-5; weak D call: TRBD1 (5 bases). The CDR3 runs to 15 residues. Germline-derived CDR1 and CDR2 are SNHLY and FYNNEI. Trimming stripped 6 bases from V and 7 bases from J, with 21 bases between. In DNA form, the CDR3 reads TGTGCCAGCAGCTCAACCTCTAGGGGCCGAGGGACCCAGTACTTC. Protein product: CASSSTSRGRGTQYF.

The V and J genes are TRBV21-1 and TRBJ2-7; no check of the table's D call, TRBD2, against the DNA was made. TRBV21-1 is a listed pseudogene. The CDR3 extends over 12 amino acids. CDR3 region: CALKGRTYEQYF. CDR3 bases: TGTGCCCTCAAGGGGAGGACCTACGAGCAGTACTTC.

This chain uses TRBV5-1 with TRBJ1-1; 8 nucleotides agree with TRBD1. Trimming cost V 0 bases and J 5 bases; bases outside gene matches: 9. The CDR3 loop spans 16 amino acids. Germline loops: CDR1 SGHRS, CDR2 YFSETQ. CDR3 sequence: CASSLVQGGLGTEAFF. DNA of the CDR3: TGCGCCAGCAGCTTGGTACAGGGGGGACTGGGGACTGAAGCTTTCTTT.

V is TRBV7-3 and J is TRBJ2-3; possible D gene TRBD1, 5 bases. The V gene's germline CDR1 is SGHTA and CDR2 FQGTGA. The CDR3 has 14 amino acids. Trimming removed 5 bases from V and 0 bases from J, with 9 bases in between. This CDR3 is CASSRDRSTDTQYF. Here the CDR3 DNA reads TGTGCCAGCAGCCGCGACAGAAGCACAGATACGCAGTATTTT.

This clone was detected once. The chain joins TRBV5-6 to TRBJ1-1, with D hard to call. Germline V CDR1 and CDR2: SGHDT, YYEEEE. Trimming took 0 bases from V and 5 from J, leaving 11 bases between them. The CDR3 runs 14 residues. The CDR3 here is CASSLVGPLTEAFF. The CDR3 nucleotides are TGTGCCAGCAGCTTGGTGGGCCCTTTGACTGAAGCTTTCTTT.

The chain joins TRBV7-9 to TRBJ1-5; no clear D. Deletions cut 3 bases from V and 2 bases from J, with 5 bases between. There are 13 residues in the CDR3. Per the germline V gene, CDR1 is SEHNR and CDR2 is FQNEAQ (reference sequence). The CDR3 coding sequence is TGTGCCAGCAGCTTGTCTGGCAATCAGCCCCAGCATTTT. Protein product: CASSLSGNQPQHF.